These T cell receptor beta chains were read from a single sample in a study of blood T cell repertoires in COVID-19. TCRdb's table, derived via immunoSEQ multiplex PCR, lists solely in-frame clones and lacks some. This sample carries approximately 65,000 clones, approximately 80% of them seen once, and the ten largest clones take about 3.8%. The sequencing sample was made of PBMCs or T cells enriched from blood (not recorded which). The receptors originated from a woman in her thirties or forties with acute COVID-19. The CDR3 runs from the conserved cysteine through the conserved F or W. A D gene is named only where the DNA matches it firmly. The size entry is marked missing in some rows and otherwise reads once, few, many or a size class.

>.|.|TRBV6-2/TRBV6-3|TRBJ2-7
TGTGCCAGCAGCCTAAACACCGCCTACGAGCAGTACTTC
CASSLNTAYEQYF
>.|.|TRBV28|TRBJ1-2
TGTGCCAGCAGTTTTCGACAGGCCCTCAGCCATGGCTACACCTTC
CASSFRQALSHGYTF
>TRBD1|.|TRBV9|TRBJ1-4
TGTGCCAGCAGCCAAGAGGGACAGGGGGCGATTAATGAAAAACTGTTTTTT
CASSQEGQGAINEKLFF
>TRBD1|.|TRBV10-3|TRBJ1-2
TGTGCCATCAGTAACGACAGGGGCTATGGCTACACCTTC
CAISNDRGYGYTF
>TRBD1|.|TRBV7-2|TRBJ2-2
TGTGCCAGCAGCTTAGGCAGGGGGAGTCTGACATTAGGGGAGCTGTTTTTT
CASSLGRGSLTLGELFF
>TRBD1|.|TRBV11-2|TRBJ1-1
TGTGCCAGCAGCTTAGGGAGACAGGGGGCGGTAGGCACTGAAGCTTTCTTT
CASSLGRQGAVGTEAFF
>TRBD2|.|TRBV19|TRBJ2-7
TGTGCCAGTAGTACTAGCGGGGTCTCCTACGAGCAGTACTTC
CASSTSGVSYEQYF
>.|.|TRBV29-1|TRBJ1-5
TGCAGCGTTTCAGGGGATAGCAATCAGCCCCAGCATTTT
CSVSGDSNQPQHF
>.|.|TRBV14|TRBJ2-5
TGTGCCAGCAGCCAGGAGGGCAAGGAGACCCAGTACTTC
CASSQEGKETQYF
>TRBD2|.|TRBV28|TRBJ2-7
TGTGCCAGCAGTTCCCTATTCGGACTAGCGGGTATAAGCTACGAGCAGTACTTC
CASSSLFGLAGISYEQYF
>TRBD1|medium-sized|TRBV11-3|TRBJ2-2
TGTGCCAGCAGCAGGGACAGGGTAAGGGTCCGCTCGACCACCGGGGAGCTGTTTTTT
CASSRDRVRVRSTTGELFF
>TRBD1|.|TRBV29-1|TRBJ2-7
TGCAGCGTTGATATTACAGGGGCGAATAACGAGCAGTACTTC
CSVDITGANNEQYF
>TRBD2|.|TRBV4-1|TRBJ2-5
TGCGCCAGCAGCCAAGGGACTAGCCGGGAGACCCAGTACTTC
CASSQGTSRETQYF
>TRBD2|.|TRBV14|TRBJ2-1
TGTGCCAGCAGCCAAGATTTACTAGCGGACGGCTTGGATGAGCAGTTCTTC
CASSQDLLADGLDEQFF
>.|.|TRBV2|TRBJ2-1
TGTGCCAGCAGCAGTACAGGGTCCTACAATGAGCAGTTCTTC
CASSSTGSYNEQFF
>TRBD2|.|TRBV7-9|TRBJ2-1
TGTGCCAGCAGCGATACCGGGACTAGGTCCTACAATGAGCAGTTCTTC
CASSDTGTRSYNEQFF
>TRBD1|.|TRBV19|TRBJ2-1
TGTGCCAGTAGTATCGACAGGGGTGGCCACAATGAGCAGTTCTTC
CASSIDRGGHNEQFF
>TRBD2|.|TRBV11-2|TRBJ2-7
TGTGCCAGCAGCTATTCGGGAGGAGAGCAGTACTTC
CASSYSGGEQYF
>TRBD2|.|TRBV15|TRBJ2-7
TGTGCCACCAGCAGAGATGGTCTAGCGGTGTATTTC
CATSRDGLAVYF
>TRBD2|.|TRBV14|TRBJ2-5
TGTGCCAGCAGCCCACCGACTAGCGGGCGCGACTCCCAAGAGACCCAGTACTTC
CASSPPTSGRDSQETQYF
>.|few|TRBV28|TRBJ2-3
TGTGCCAGCAGTTTACGGGGTAATACGCAGTATTTT
CASSLRGNTQYF
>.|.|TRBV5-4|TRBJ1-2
TGTGCCAGCAGCTCGAATAACAGGGATGGCTACACCTTC
CASSSNNRDGYTF
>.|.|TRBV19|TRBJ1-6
TGTGCCAGGAGGAAAGGGGAGGTTTCACCCCTCCACTTT
CARRKGEVSPLHF
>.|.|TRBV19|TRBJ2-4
TGTGCCAGTCAAGGTAGCTCGTGGACCAAAAACATTCAGTACTTC
CASQGSSWTKNIQYF
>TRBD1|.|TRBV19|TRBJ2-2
TGTGCCAGTAGCCCCGAGACAGGGGGACCCCCCGGGGAGCTGTTTTTT
CASSPETGGPPGELFF
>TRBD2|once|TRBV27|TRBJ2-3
TGTGCCAGCAGTACCAGGACTAGCGGACCCACAGATACGCAGTATTTT
CASSTRTSGPTDTQYF
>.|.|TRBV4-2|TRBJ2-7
TGTGCCAGCAGCCAAGACGGGGGGCCCAACTACGAGCAGTACTTC
CASSQDGGPNYEQYF
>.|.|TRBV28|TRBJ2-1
TGTGCCAGCACCAAACCGGGAAGCTCCTACAATGAGCAGTTCTTC
CASTKPGSSYNEQFF
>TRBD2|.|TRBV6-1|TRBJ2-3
TGTGCCAGCAGTGCCCCGACTAGCGGGAGGTACTTAAGCACAGATACGCAGTATTTT
CASSAPTSGRYLSTDTQYF
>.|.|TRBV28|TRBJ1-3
TGTGCCAGCAGTTCCGCTGACAGGTCAAAGGGAAACACCATATATTTT
CASSSADRSKGNTIYF
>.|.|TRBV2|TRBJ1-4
TGTGCTATATCGGGGATAACTAATGAAAAACTGTTTTTT
CAISGITNEKLFF
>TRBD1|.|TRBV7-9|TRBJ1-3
TGTGCCAGCAGTCGACAGGGATCCTCTGGAAACACCATATATTTT
CASSRQGSSGNTIYF
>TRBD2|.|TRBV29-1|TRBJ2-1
TGCAGCGTTGATACGGGAGGCTCCAATGAGCAGTTCTTC
CSVDTGGSNEQFF
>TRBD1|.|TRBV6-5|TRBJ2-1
TGTGCCAGCAGTCGACAGGGACCCTACAATGAGCAGTTCTTC
CASSRQGPYNEQFF
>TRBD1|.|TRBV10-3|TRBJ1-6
TGTGCCTCCTGTCCCGGGACAGGGTCGCGGGATTCACCCCTCCACTTT
CASCPGTGSRDSPLHF
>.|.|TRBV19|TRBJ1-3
TGTGCCAGTAGTCCTGGGCCATCCTCCTCTGGAAACACCATATATTTT
CASSPGPSSSGNTIYF
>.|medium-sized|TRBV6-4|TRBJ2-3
TGTGCCAGCAGTGAGGCAGGGGGCACAGATACGCAGTATTTT
CASSEAGGTDTQYF
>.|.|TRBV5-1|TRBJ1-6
TGCGCCAGCAGCTTCGGTAGGGAGGATTCACCCCTCCACTTT
CASSFGREDSPLHF
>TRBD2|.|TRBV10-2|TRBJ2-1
TGCGCCAGCCGGGGACTAGCGGGGGACGGTGAGCAGTTCTTC
CASRGLAGDGEQFF
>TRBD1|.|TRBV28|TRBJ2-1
TGTGCCAGCAGTCGGGACAGGGTAGAGCAGTTCTTC
CASSRDRVEQFF
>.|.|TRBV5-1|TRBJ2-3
TGCGCCAGCAGCTTGGCCTCTAGCGCTATATTCACAGATACGCAGTATTTT
CASSLASSAIFTDTQYF
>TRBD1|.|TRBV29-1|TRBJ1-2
TGCAGCGTGGAGGGACAGGGAAGCGGCTACACCTTC
CSVEGQGSGYTF
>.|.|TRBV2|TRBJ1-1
TGTGCCAGCAGGGCCGACAGGTCCCAGAACACTGAAGCTTTCTTT
CASRADRSQNTEAFF
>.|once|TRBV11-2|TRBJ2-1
TGTGCCAGCAGCTTAATAGCGGATGAGCAGTTCTTC
CASSLIADEQFF
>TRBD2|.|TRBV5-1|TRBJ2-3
TGCGCCAGCAGCTTGGCTGGGACTAAGGGTACGCAGTATTTT
CASSLAGTKGTQYF
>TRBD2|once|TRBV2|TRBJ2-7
TGTGCCAGCACCGGGACTAGCAGCTACCGTCAGTACTTC
CASTGTSSYRQYF
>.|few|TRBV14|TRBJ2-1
TGTGCCAGCAGCCAAGGTGCTGGGGGCGGTAGTGAGCAGTTCTTC
CASSQGAGGGSEQFF
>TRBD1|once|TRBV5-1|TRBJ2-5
TGCGCCAGCAGCAAAACCCGGGACAGGGGGAAGCGGGAGACCCAGTACTTC
CASSKTRDRGKRETQYF
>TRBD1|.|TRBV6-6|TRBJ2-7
TGTGCCAGCAGCTACTACGGGACAGGGTTCTACGAGCAGTACTTC
CASSYYGTGFYEQYF
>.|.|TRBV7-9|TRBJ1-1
TGTGCCAGCAGCTTAGAGGGGTGGCTGCGGACTGAAGCTTTCTTT
CASSLEGWLRTEAFF